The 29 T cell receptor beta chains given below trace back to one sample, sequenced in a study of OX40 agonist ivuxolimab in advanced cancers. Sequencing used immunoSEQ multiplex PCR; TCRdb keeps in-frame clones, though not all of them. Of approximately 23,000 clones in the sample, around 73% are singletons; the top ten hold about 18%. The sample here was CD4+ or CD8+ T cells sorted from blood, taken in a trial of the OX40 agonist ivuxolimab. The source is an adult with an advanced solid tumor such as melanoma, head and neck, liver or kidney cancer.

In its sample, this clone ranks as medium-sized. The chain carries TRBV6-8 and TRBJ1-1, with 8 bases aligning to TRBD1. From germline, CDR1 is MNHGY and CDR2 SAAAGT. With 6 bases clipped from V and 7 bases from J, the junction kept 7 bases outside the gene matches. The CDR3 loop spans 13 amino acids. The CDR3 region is CASRIDRGVEAFF. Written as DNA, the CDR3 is TGTGCCAGCAGAATAGACAGGGGAGTTGAAGCTTTCTTT.

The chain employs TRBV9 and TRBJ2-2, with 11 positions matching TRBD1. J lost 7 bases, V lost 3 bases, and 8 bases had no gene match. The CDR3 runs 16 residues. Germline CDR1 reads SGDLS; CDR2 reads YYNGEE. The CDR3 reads CASSEVGQGADGELFF. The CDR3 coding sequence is TGTGCCAGCAGCGAGGTAGGACAGGGGGCCGACGGGGAGCTGTTTTTT.

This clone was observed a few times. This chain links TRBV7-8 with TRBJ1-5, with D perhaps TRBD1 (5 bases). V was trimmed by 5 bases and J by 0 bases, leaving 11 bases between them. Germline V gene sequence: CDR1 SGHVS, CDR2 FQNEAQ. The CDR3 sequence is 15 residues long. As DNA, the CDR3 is TGTGCCAGCAGCGGGGGACTTATTAGCAATCAGCCCCAGCATTTT. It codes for CASSGGLISNQPQHF.

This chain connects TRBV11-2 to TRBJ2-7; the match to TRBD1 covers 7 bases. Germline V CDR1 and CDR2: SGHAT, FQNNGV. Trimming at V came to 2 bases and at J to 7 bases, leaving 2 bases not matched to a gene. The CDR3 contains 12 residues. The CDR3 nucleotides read TGTGCCAGCAGCTTATTACAGGGGGAGCAGTACTTC. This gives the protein CASSLLQGEQYF. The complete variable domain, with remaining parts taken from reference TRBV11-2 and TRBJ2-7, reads EAGVAQSPRYKIIEKRQSVAFWCNPISGHATLYWYQQILGQGPKLLIQFQNNGVVDDSQLPKDRFSAERLKGVDSTLKIQPAKLEDSAVYLCASSLLQGEQYFGPGTRLTVT.

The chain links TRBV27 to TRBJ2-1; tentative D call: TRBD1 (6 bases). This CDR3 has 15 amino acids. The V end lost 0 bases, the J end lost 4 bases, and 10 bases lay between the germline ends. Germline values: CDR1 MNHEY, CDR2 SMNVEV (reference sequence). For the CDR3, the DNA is TGTGCCAGCAGTTTATCGGGGGCCGGTTACAATGAGCAGTTCTTC. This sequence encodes CASSLSGAGYNEQFF.

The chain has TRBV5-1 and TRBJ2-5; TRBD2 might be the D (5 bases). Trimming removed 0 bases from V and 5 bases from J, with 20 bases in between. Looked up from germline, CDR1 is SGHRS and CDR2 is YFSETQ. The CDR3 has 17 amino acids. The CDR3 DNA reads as TGCGCCAGCAGCTTGGCCAATAGTAGAGGGCTCGGCGAGACCCAGTACTTC. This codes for CASSLANSRGLGETQYF.

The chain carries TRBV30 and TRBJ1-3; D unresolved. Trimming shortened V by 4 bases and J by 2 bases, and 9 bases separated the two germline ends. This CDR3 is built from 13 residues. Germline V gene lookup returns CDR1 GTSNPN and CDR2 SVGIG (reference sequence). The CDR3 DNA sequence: TGTGCCTGGAAAGGACGCCCTGGAAACACCATATATTTT. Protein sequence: CAWKGRPGNTIYF.

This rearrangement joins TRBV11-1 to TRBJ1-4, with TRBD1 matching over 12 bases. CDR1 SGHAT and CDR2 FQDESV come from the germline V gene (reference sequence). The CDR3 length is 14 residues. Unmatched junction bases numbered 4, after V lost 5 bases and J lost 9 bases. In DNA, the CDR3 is TGTGCCAGCAGCCACCGGGACAGGGGGCAAAAACTGTTTTTT. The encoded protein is CASSHRDRGQKLFF.

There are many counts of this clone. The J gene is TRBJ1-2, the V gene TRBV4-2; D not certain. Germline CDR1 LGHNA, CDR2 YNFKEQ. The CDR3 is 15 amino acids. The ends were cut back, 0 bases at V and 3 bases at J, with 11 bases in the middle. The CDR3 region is CASSQEGVGDYGYTF. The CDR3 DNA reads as TGTGCCAGCAGCCAAGAGGGTGTCGGGGACTATGGCTACACCTTC.

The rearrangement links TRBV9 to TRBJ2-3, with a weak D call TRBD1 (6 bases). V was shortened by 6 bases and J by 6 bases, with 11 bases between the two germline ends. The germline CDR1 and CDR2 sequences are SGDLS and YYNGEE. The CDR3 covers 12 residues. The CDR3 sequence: CASNQGRDTQYF. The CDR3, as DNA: TGTGCCAGCAACCAGGGGCGGGATACGCAGTATTTT.

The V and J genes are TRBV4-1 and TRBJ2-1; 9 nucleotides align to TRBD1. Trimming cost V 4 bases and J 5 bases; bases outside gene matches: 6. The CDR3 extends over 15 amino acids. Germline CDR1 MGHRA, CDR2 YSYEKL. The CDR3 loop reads CASSRIQGADNEQFF. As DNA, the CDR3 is TGCGCCAGCAGCCGAATACAGGGGGCAGACAATGAGCAGTTCTTC.

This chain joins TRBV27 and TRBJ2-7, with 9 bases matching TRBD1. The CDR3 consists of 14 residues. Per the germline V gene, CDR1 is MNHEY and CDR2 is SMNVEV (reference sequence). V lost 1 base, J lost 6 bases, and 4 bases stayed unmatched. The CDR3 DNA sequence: TGTGCCAGCAGTTTATACACAGGGGGCAGCGAGCAGTACTTC. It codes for CASSLYTGGSEQYF.

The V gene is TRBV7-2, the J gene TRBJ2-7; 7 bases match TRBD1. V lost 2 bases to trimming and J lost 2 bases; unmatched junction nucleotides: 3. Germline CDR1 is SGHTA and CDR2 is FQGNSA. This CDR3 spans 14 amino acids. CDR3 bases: TGTGCCAGCAGCTTACTTGGGACAGCCTACGAGCAGTACTTC. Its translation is CASSLLGTAYEQYF.

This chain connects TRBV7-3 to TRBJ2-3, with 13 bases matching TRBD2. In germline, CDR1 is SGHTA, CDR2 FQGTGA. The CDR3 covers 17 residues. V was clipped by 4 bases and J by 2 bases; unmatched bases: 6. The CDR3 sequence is CASSSKGTSGDTDTQYF. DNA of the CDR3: TGTGCCAGCAGCTCCAAGGGGACTAGCGGGGACACAGATACGCAGTATTTT.

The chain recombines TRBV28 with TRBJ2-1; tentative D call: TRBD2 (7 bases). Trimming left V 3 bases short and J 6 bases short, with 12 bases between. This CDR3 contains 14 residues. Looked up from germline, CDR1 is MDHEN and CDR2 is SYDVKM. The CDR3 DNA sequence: TGTGCCAGCAGTTTGGGGGGGCTGCTCAATGAGCAGTTCTTC. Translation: CASSLGGLLNEQFF.

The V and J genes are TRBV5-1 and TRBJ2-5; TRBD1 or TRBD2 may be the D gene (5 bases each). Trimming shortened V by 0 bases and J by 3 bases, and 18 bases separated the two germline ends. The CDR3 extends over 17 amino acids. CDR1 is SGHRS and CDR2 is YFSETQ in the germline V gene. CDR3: CASSLAAFVGGEETQYF. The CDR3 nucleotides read TGCGCCAGCAGCTTGGCGGCCTTTGTTGGGGGTGAAGAGACCCAGTACTTC.

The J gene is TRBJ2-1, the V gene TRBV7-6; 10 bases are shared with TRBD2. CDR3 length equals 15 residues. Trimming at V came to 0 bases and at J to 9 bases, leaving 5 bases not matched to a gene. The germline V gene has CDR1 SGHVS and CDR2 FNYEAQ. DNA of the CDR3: TGTGCCAGCAGCTTAGCCGCTAGCGGGGGACGTGAGCAGTTCTTC. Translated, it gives CASSLAASGGREQFF.

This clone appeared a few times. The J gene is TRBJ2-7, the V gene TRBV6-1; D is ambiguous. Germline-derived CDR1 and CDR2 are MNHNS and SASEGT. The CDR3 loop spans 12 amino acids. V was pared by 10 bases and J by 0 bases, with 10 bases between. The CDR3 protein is CATVESSYEQYF. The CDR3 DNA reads TGTGCCACAGTGGAAAGCTCCTACGAGCAGTACTTC.

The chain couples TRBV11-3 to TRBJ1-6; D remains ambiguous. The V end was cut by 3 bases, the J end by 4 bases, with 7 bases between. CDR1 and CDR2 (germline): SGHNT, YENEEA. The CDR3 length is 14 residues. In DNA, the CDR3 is TGTGCCAGCAGCTTCGGGGTATATAATTCACCCCTCCACTTT. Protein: CASSFGVYNSPLHF.

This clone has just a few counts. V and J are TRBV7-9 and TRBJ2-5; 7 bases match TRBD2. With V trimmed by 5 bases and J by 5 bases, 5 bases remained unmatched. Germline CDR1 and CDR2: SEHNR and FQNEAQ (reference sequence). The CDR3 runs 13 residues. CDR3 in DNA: TGTGCCAGCAGCCTAAGTAGCGGGGAGACCCAGTACTTC. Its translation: CASSLSSGETQYF.

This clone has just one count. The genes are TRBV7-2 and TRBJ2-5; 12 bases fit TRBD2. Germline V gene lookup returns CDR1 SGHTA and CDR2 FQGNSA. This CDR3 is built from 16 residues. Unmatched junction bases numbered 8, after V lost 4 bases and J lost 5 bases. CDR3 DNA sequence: TGTGCCAGCAGCTGGCCTAGCGGGGGGGCCCGGGAGACCCAGTACTTC. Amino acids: CASSWPSGGARETQYF.

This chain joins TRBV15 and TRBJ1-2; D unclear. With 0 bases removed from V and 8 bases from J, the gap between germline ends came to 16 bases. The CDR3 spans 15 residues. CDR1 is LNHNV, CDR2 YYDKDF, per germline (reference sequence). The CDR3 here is CATSRDQPPTGGYTF. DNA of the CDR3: TGTGCCACCAGCAGAGATCAACCCCCCACTGGCGGCTACACCTTC. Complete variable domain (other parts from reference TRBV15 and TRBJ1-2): DAMVIQNPRYQVTQFGKPVTLSCSQTLNHNVMYWYQQKSSQAPKLLFHYYDKDFNNEADTPDNFQSRRPNTSFCFLDIRSPGLGDTAMYLCATSRDQPPTGGYTFGSGTRLTVV.

The CDR3, as DNA: TGTGCCAGCAGCTTAGCACCAAGTGGTCCGGCAGATACGCAGTATTTT. Protein: CASSLAPSGPADTQYF. The gene calls are TRBV7-3 and TRBJ2-3; D is ambiguous. The germline V gene has CDR1 SGHTA and CDR2 FQGTGA. V lost 2 bases to trimming and J lost 4 bases, with 16 bases between them. There are 16 residues in the CDR3.

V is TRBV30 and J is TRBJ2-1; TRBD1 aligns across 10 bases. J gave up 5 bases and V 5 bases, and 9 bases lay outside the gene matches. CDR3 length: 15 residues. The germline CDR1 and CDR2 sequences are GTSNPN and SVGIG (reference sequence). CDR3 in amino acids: CAWFSGTGEHNEQFF. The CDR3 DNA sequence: TGTGCCTGGTTTTCCGGGACAGGGGAACACAATGAGCAGTTCTTC.

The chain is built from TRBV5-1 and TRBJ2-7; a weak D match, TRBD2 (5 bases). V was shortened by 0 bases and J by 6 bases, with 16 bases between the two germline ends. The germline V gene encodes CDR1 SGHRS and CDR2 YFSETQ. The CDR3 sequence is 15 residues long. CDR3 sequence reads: CASSLGIGRGGEQYF. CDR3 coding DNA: TGCGCCAGCAGCTTGGGTATTGGCCGCGGAGGCGAGCAGTACTTC.

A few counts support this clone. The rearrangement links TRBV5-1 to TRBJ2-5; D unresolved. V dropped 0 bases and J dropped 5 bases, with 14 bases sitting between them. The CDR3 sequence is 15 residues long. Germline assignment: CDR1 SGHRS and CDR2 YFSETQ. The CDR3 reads CASSLVGSSLETQYF. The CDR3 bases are TGCGCCAGCAGCTTGGTGGGCAGCTCCCTGGAGACCCAGTACTTC.

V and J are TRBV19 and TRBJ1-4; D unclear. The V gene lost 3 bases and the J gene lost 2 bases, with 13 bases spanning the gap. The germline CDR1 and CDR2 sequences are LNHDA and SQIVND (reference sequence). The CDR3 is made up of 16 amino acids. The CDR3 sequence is CASSISWARTNEKLFF. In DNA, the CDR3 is TGTGCCAGTAGTATTTCCTGGGCAAGGACTAATGAAAAACTGTTTTTT. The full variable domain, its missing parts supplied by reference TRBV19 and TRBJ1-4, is DGGITQSPKYLFRKEGQNVTLSCEQNLNHDAMYWYRQDPGQGLRLIYYSQIVNDFQKGDIAEGYSVSREKKESFPLTVTSAQKNPTAFYLCASSISWARTNEKLFFGSGTQLSVL.

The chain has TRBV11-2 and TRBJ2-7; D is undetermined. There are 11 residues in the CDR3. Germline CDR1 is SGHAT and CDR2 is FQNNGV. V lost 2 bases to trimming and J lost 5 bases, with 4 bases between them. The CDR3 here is CASSLLNEQYF. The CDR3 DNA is TGTGCCAGCAGCTTATTGAACGAGCAGTACTTC.

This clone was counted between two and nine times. CDR3 sequence: CASSMTVYTEAFF. In nucleotides, the CDR3 is TGTGCCAGTAGTATGACCGTTTACACTGAAGCTTTCTTT. The gene calls are TRBV19 and TRBJ1-1; D is uncertain. Germline CDR1 is LNHDA and CDR2 is SQIVND (reference sequence). This CDR3 region has 13 residues. V lost 3 bases, J lost 3 bases, and 8 bases lay in between.